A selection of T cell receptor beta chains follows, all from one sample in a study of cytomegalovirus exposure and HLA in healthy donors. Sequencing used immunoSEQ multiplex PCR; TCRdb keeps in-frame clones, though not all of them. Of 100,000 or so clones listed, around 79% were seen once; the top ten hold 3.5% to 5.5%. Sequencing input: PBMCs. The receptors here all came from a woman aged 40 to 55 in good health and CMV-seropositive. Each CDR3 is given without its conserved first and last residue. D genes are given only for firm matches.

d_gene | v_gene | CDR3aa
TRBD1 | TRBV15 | ATSREPTGGVTDTQY
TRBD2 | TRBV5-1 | ASGAGDVTGELF
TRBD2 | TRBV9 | ASSPGGRQF
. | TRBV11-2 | ASSFNPRTATDTQY
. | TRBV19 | ASSIGITSYNEQF
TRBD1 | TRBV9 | ASSAGTGKPNQPQH
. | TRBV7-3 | ASSLQGFAQETQY
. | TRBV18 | ASSPIGAQDSNQPQH
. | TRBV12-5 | ASGLAGGLKNTEAF
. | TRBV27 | ASSFRVVSTGTETQY
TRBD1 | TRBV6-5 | ASSLDRANEQF
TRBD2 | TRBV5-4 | ASSKGLAAQETQY
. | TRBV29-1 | SVGPGGGRSYEQY
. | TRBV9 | ASRAGNSAYNEQF
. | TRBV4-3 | ASSQAWVGPYNEQF
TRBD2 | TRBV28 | ASEPLAGASTDTQY
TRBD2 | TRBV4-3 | ASSQDHRGGAYNEQF
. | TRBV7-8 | ASSLALVRQAEITGELF
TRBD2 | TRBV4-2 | ASSQDVSGNAETQY
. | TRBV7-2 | ASSSFTRMENIQY
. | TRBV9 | ASSVEGQGYYGYT
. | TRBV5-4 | ASSLVASIHTDTQY
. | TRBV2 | ASSELGNDYEQY
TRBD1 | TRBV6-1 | ASRGQDFYNEQF
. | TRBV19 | ASSFGGSRNNEQF
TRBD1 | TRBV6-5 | ASRPQGANGGYT
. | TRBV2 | ASSEDSGNTGELF
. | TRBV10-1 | ANEDTQY
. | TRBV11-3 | ASSTEWGAQEKETQY
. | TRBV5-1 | ASSPLGFGRVTEAF
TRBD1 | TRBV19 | ASSITGGTDTQY
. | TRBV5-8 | ASRDPDTSYNEQF
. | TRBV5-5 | ASSSVRGGTEAF
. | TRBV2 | ASSEGGYGYT
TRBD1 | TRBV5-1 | ASSLGQGADIQY
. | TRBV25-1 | ASSEASGSYEQY
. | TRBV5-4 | ASSRGGPYEQY